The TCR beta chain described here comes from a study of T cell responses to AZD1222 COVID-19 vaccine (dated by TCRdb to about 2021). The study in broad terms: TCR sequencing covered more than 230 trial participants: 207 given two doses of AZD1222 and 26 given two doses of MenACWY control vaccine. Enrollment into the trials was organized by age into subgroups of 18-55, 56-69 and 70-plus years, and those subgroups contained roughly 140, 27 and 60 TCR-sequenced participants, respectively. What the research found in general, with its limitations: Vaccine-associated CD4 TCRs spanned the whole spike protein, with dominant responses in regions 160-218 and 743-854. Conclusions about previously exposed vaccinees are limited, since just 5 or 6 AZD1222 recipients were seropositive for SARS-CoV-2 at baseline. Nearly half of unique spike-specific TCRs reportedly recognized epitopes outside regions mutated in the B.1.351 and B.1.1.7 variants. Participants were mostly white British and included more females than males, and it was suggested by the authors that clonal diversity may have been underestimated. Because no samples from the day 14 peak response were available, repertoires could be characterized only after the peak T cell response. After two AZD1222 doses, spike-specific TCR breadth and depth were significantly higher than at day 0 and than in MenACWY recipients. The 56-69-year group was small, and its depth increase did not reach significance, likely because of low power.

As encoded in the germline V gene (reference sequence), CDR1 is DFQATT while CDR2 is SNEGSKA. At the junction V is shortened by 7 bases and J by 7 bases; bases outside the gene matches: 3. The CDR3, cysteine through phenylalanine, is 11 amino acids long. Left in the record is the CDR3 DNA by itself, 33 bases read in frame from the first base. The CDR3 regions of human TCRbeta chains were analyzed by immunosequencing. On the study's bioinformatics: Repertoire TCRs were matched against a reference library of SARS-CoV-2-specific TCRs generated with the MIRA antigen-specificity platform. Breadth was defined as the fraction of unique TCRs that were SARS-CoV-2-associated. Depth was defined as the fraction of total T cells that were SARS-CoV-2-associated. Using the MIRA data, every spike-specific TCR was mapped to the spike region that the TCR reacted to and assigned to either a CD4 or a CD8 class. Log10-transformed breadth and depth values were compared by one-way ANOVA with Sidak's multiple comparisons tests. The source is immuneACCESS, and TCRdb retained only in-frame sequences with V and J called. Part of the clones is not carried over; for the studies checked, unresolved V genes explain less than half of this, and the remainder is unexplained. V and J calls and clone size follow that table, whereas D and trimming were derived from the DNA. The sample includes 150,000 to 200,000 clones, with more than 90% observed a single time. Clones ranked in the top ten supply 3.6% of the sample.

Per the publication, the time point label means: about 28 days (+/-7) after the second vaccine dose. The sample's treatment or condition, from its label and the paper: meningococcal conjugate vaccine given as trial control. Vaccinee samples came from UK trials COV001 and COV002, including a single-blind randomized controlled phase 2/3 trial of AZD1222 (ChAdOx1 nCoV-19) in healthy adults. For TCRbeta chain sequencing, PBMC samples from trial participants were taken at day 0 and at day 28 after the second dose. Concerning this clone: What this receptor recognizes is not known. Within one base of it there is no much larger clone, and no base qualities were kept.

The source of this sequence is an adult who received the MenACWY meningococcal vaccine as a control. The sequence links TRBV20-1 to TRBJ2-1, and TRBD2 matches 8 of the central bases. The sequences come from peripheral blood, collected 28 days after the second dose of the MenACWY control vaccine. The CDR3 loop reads CSGAGVNEQFF. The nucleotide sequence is TGCAGTGGAGCGGGAGTGAATGAGCAGTTCTTC.